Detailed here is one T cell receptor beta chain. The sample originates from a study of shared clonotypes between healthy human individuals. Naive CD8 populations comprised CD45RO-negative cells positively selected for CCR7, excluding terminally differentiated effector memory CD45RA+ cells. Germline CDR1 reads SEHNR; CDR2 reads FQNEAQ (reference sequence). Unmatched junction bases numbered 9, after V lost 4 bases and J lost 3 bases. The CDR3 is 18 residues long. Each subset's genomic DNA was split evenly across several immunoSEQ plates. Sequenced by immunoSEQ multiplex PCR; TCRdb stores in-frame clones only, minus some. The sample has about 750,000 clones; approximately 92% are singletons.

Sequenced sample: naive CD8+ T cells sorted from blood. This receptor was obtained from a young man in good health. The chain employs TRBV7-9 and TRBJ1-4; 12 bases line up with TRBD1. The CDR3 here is CASSSGQGAAAANEKLFF. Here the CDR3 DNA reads TGTGCCAGCAGCTCGGGACAGGGGGCGGCGGCAGCTAATGAAAAACTGTTTTTT.